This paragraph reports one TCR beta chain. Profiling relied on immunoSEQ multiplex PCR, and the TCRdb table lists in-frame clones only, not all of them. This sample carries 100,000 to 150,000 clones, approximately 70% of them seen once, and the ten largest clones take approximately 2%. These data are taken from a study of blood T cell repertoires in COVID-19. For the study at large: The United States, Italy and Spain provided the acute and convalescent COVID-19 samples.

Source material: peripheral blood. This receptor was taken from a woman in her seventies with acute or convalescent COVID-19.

For the CDR3, the DNA is TGTGCCAGCAGTCCGTACAGGGGGCGCGGGAATGAGCAGTTCTTC. The encoded protein is CASSPYRGRGNEQFF. The genes are TRBV28 and TRBJ2-1; 9 bases fit TRBD1. Per the germline V gene, CDR1 is MDHEN and CDR2 is SYDVKM. J was trimmed by 7 bases and V by 5 bases; bases with no gene match: 9. This CDR3 has 15 residues. The full variable domain, completed using reference TRBV28 and TRBJ2-1, is DVKVTQSSRYLVKRTGEKVFLECVQDMDHENMFWYRQDPGLGLRLIYFSYDVKMKEKGDIPEGYSVSREKKERFSLILESASTNQTSMYLCASSPYRGRGNEQFFGPGTRLTVL.